This T cell receptor beta chain was observed in a study of T-cell memory formation after mild COVID-19. Whole-study findings and limits: Mainly in CM and EM were contracting CD4+ clones; CD8+ were in EMRA. Clones that got smaller from day 15 to 85 had even CD4/CD8, while clones growing later tipped toward CD4+.

Looked up from germline, CDR1 is SGHRS and CDR2 is YFSETQ. CDR3 length equals 12 residues. Trimming cost V 2 bases and J 7 bases; bases outside gene matches: 2. Notes on this clonotype: Its antigen is unidentified.

One entry per CDR3 protein, called by TCRdb with MiXCR from the 5' RACE reads. The repertoire holds just over 60,000 distinct CDR3 sequences, with around 10% as singletons. The sequence came from a man aged 18 to 29 who had mild COVID-19 (a few samples of this study predate the infection). Cell type and time point are not known. The genes are TRBV5-1 and TRBJ1-2; 7 nucleotides agree with TRBD1. Input material: PBMCs or a T cell subset sorted from them (not recorded which). The CDR3 protein is CASSFDRAGYTF. Here the CDR3 DNA reads TGCGCCAGCAGCTTTGACAGGGCTGGCTACACCTTC.